This entry lists 18 T cell receptor beta chains sequenced from one sample in a study of Ad26.COV2.S vaccination and SARS-CoV-2 variants. Profiled with immunoSEQ multiplex PCR; TCRdb holds only in-frame clones, not every one. The sample contains about 320,000 clones, around four fifths of which appear only once. Treatment specified: some 20 received Ad26.COV2.S at low or high dose, single or two shots; about five received placebo; per-sample allocation not given. Repertoires come from day 63 after the first vaccine or placebo injection. The source material was peripheral blood, sampled in a trial of Ad26.COV2.S vaccine versus placebo. These receptors originate from a person between 18 and 65 years old who received the Ad26.COV2.S COVID-19 vaccine or a placebo.

This chain links TRBV29-1 with TRBJ1-2; 7 bases agree with TRBD1. V gave up 4 bases and J gave up 3 bases; unmatched junction bases: 8. This CDR3 region has 14 residues. From germline, CDR1 is SQVTM and CDR2 ANQGSEA. CDR3: CSVGGVRGDYGYTF. The CDR3 DNA follows: TGCAGCGTTGGAGGCGTCAGGGGGGACTATGGCTACACCTTC. Complete variable domain (other parts from reference TRBV29-1 and TRBJ1-2): SAVISQKPSRDICQRGTSLTIQCQVDSQVTMMFWYRQQPGQSLTLIATANQGSEATYESGFVIDKFPISRPNLTFSTLTVSNMSPEDSSIYLCSVGGVRGDYGYTFGSGTRLTVV.

This clone was counted once. V and J are TRBV6-5 and TRBJ1-6, with D hard to call. The CDR3 length is 13 residues. V lost 2 bases to trimming and J lost 8 bases, with 7 bases between them. Germline V gene sequence: CDR1 MNHEY, CDR2 SVGAGI. CDR3 loop: CASSYSGDSPLHF. The CDR3 bases are TGTGCCAGCAGTTACAGCGGGGATTCACCCCTCCACTTT.

The chain has TRBV5-5 and TRBJ2-5; maybe TRBD2 (5 bases). CDR3 size: 13 residues. Trimming took off 5 bases at V and 3 bases at J, with 11 bases between the two ends. The germline V gene has CDR1 SGHKS and CDR2 YYEKEE (reference sequence). CDR3 region: CASSLPGEETQYF. In DNA form, the CDR3 reads TGTGCCAGCAGTCTCCCCGGGGAAGAGACCCAGTACTTC.

The CDR3 here is CASSISVSYNEQFF. The CDR3 region has the DNA TGTGCCAGCTCAATCAGCGTTTCCTACAATGAGCAGTTCTTC. The chain links TRBV18 to TRBJ2-1; no reliable D call. Between the trimmed V and J ends, which lost 5 bases and 1 base, there was a span of 9 bases. This CDR3 spans 14 amino acids. Germline CDR1 KGHSH, CDR2 LQKENI.

The chain carries TRBV3-1 (or the pseudogene TRBV3-2) and TRBJ1-2; D is perhaps TRBD1 (6 bases). Trimming removed 1 base from V and 4 bases from J, with 16 bases in between. Looked up from germline, CDR1 is LGHDT and CDR2 is YNNKEL (reference sequence). This CDR3 is 16 amino acids long. The CDR3 nucleotides read TGTGCCAGCAGCCAAGGGGTTGGGACATTAAGCTATGGCTACACCTTC. Encoded protein: CASSQGVGTLSYGYTF.

This clone was counted a few times. The chain recombines TRBV6-5 with TRBJ2-5; 12 nucleotides line up with TRBD2. V shed 7 bases and J 4 bases; nucleotides not matched to a gene: 4. CDR1 MNHEY and CDR2 SVGAGI come from the germline V gene. There are 14 residues in the CDR3. CDR3 in DNA: TGTGCCAGCACCAGACTAGCGGGGGCAGAGACCCAGTACTTC. The encoded protein is CASTRLAGAETQYF.

The chain combines TRBV5-1 with TRBJ2-7; TRBD2 is a possible D gene (6 bases). Trimming left V 0 bases short and J 7 bases short, with 11 bases between. The CDR3 is made up of 13 amino acids. Germline V gene sequence: CDR1 SGHRS, CDR2 YFSETQ. The CDR3 loop reads CASSLEAREEQYF. CDR3 DNA sequence: TGCGCCAGCAGCTTGGAGGCTCGGGAGGAGCAGTACTTC.

This chain joins TRBV5-1 and TRBJ1-6; the D gene is possibly TRBD1 (5 bases). This CDR3 spans 17 amino acids. V was shortened by 0 bases and J by 1 base, with 11 bases between the two germline ends. Germline-derived CDR1 and CDR2 are SGHRS and YFSETQ. The CDR3 DNA reads as TGCGCCAGCAGCTTGGACGGGGCAGTGTCCTATAATTCACCCCTCCACTTT. Translation gives CASSLDGAVSYNSPLHF.

The genes are TRBV10-3 and TRBJ2-3, with 9 nucleotides matching TRBD2. Germline lookup yields CDR1 ENHRY and CDR2 SYGVKD. This CDR3 has 14 amino acids. V shed 5 bases, J shed 2 bases, and the junction held 2 bases outside the gene matches. CDR3 in DNA: TGTGCCATCAGTCCGGGACTAGCCACAGATACGCAGTATTTT. Translated: CAISPGLATDTQYF.

The CDR3 region has the DNA TGTGCCAGTAGTATTCTGCGTGTGGGGGCCAACGTCCTGACTTTC. Translating it yields CASSILRVGANVLTF. This chain links TRBV19 with TRBJ2-6, with D unresolved. Trimming took off 3 bases at V and 4 bases at J, with 10 bases between the two ends. Germline CDR1 and CDR2: LNHDA and SQIVND (reference sequence). This CDR3 has 15 amino acids.

The chain couples TRBV5-6 to TRBJ1-6; tentative D call: TRBD1 (6 bases). V was clipped by 4 bases and J by 9 bases, with 11 bases between them. In germline, CDR1 is SGHDT, CDR2 YYEEEE. This CDR3 has 13 residues. CDR3 in DNA: TGTGCCAGCAGCGGAAACAGGGTTTCACCCCTCCACTTT. It encodes CASSGNRVSPLHF.

The chain couples TRBV19 to TRBJ1-5; unclear D gene. Trimming took 3 bases from V and 1 from J, leaving 7 bases between them. Germline values: CDR1 LNHDA, CDR2 SQIVND (reference sequence). The CDR3 has 14 amino acids. This CDR3 reads CASSIWESNQPQHF. The CDR3 nucleotides read TGTGCCAGTAGTATTTGGGAGAGCAATCAGCCCCAGCATTTT.

This chain uses TRBV11-3 with TRBJ1-1; D is possibly TRBD1 (6 bases). Germline CDR1 is SGHNT and CDR2 is YENEEA. The CDR3 has 15 amino acids. Trimming stripped 1 base from V and 3 bases from J, with 12 bases between. The CDR3 is CASSLVVGGDTEAFF. In DNA form, the CDR3 reads TGTGCCAGCAGCTTAGTAGTAGGGGGAGACACTGAAGCTTTCTTT.

Of note for this clone: A read error may produce the germline difference seen at one junction end. Other DNA sequences within the sample encode an identical CDR3. This rearrangement joins TRBV5-1 to TRBJ2-5, with 9 bases identical to TRBD1. Germline V gives CDR1 SGHRS, CDR2 YFSETQ. This CDR3 comprises 14 residues. CDR3 sequence (DNA): TGCGCCAGCAGTTTGGGACAGGGTGGGGAGACCCAGTACTTC. Its protein is CASSLGQGGETQYF.

The chain employs TRBV19 and TRBJ1-2; D not certain. The V end was cut by 1 base, the J end by 0 bases, with 6 bases between. The CDR3 is 14 residues long. Per the germline V gene, CDR1 is LNHDA and CDR2 is SQIVND (reference sequence). The CDR3 region is CASSIGHSNYGYTF. The CDR3 DNA follows: TGTGCCAGTAGTATAGGACACTCTAACTATGGCTACACCTTC.

J is TRBJ2-3 and V is TRBV5-6; D may match TRBD1 or TRBD2 (5 bases each). The CDR3 has 14 amino acids. V was trimmed by 6 bases and J by 2 bases, leaving 13 bases between them. Germline lookup yields CDR1 SGHDT and CDR2 YYEEEE. This CDR3 reads CASTSGPITDTQYF. The CDR3 DNA is TGTGCCAGCACCTCGGGACCGATCACAGATACGCAGTATTTT.

The V gene is TRBV19, the J gene TRBJ1-5, with 7 bases matching TRBD1. V lost 10 bases, J lost 7 bases, and 13 bases stayed unmatched. CDR3 size: 14 residues. Germline CDR1 reads LNHDA; CDR2 reads SQIVND (reference sequence). As DNA, the CDR3 is TGTGCCACCTCGATTTCAGGGGGAAACCAGCCCCAGCATTTT. It yields the protein CATSISGGNQPQHF.

The V call is TRBV7-9, the J call TRBJ2-3; 13 positions agree with TRBD2. V lost 5 bases to trimming and J lost 9 bases; unmatched junction nucleotides: 8. Per the germline V gene, CDR1 is SEHNR and CDR2 is FQNEAQ (reference sequence). There are 15 residues in the CDR3. The CDR3 is CASSRTSGGADTQYF. Written as DNA, the CDR3 is TGTGCCAGCAGCCGTACTAGCGGGGGGGCCGACACGCAGTATTTT.